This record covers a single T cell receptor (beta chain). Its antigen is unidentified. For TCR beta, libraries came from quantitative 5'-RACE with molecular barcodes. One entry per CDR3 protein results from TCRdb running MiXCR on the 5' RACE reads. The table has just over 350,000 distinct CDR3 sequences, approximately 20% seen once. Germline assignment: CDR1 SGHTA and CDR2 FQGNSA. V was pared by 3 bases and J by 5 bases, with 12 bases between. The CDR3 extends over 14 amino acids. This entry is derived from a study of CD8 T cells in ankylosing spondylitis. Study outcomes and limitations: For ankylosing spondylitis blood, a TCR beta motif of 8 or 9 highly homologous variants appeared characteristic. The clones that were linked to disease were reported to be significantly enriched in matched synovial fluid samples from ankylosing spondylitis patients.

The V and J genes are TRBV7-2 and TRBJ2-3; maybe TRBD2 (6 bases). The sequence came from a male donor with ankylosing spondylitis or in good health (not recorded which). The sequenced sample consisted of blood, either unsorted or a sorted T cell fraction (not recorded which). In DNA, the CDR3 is TGTGCCAGCAGCTTTGCGGGGTCGCAAGATACGCAGTATTTT. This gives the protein CASSFAGSQDTQYF.